Below are 29 T cell receptor beta chains sequenced from a single sample in a study of blood T cell repertoires in COVID-19. Data came from immunoSEQ multiplex PCR; TCRdb stores just in-frame clones and leaves some out. Among fewer than 350,000 clones listed, 85% were seen once. Sequencing input: PBMCs or T cells enriched from blood (not recorded which). These receptors originate from a woman aged 25-40 years who had been exposed to COVID-19.

The chain combines TRBV9 with TRBJ2-1; 10 bases align to TRBD1. The CDR3 has 14 residues. V dropped 0 bases and J dropped 7; count of bases not matched to a gene: 1. Germline V gene data show CDR1 as SGDLS and CDR2 as YYNGEE. The CDR3 is CASSVGGQGNEQFF. CDR3 sequence (DNA): TGTGCCAGCAGCGTAGGGGGACAGGGGAATGAGCAGTTCTTC. Based on the CDR3 plus reference TRBV9 and TRBJ2-1, the full variable domain is DSGVTQTPKHLITATGQRVTLRCSPRSGDLSVYWYQQSLDQGLQFLIQYYNGEERAKGNILERFSAQQFPDLHSELNLSSLELGDSALYFCASSVGGQGNEQFFGPGTRLTVL.

This clone was observed a handful of times. The chain has TRBV5-1 and TRBJ2-4; 7 bases match TRBD1. The CDR3 totals 14 residues. Unmatched junction bases numbered 6, after V lost 0 bases and J lost 9 bases. Per germline, CDR1 SGHRS and CDR2 YFSETQ. The CDR3 sequence is CASSLGQGSSIQYF. CDR3 DNA: TGCGCCAGCAGCTTGGGACAGGGCAGTAGCATTCAGTACTTC.

This sequence joins TRBV7-3 and TRBJ2-1; 8 bases match TRBD2. CDR1 is SGHTA and CDR2 is FQGTGA in the germline V gene. There are 14 residues in the CDR3. The V segment lost 0 bases and the J segment 7 bases; nucleotides outside the gene matches: 2. The chain's CDR3 is CASSLTGRANEQFF. CDR3 coding DNA: TGTGCCAGCAGCTTAACCGGGAGGGCAAATGAGCAGTTCTTC.

The chain couples TRBV9 to TRBJ1-1; D gene uncertain. Germline CDR1 is SGDLS and CDR2 is YYNGEE. This CDR3 contains 13 residues. The ends were cut back, 4 bases at V and 1 base at J, with 8 bases in the middle. As DNA, the CDR3 is TGTGCCAGCAGCTTAACAGCGAACACTGAAGCTTTCTTT. Its translation: CASSLTANTEAFF.

V usage is TRBV7-6 and J usage is TRBJ2-7, with D perhaps TRBD1 (5 bases). The CDR3 runs to 13 residues. Trimming took off 3 bases at V and 5 bases at J, with 11 bases between the two ends. Germline V gene sequence: CDR1 SGHVS, CDR2 FNYEAQ. CDR3 coding DNA: TGTGCCAGCAGCTTCCAGGGTTCCCACGAGCAGTACTTC. Translated: CASSFQGSHEQYF. The whole variable domain, filled in from reference TRBV7-6 and TRBJ2-7, reads GAGVSQSPRYKVTKRGQDVALRCDPISGHVSLYWYRQALGQGPEFLTYFNYEAQQDKSGLPNDRFSAERPEGSISTLTIQRTEQRDSAMYRCASSFQGSHEQYFGPGTRLTVT.

This chain links TRBV2 with TRBJ1-2, with a weak D call TRBD1 (6 bases). The germline V and J ends were trimmed by 6 bases and 4 bases, with 12 bases remaining between them. The CDR3 has 13 amino acids. Germline assignment: CDR1 SNHLY and CDR2 FYNNEI. CDR3 in amino acids: CASRWTEVYGYTF. The CDR3 region has the DNA TGTGCCAGCAGATGGACAGAAGTCTATGGCTACACCTTC.

The rearrangement uses TRBV7-3 and TRBJ2-3; TRBD2 matches 13 bases. The CDR3 spans 18 residues. Trimming removed 4 bases from V and 2 bases from J; junction bases left unmatched: 9. From germline, CDR1 is SGHTA and CDR2 FQGTGA. The CDR3 is CASSSIRGLAGDTDTQYF. CDR3 coding DNA: TGTGCCAGCAGCTCCATCCGTGGACTAGCGGGGGACACAGATACGCAGTATTTT. Drawing the rest from reference TRBV7-3 and TRBJ2-3, the complete variable domain is GAGVSQTPSNKVTEKGKYVELRCDPISGHTALYWYRQSLGQGPEFLIYFQGTGAADDSGLPNDRFFAVRPEGSVSTLKIQRTERGDSAVYLCASSSIRGLAGDTDTQYFGPGTRLTVL.

The V gene is TRBV25-1, the J gene TRBJ2-5; D perhaps matches TRBD2 (5 bases). The germline V gene has CDR1 MGHDK and CDR2 SYGVNS. This CDR3 contains 14 residues. The V end was cut by 3 bases, the J end by 5 bases, with 13 bases between. This CDR3 reads CASSDGGVGETQYF. CDR3 coding DNA: TGTGCCAGCAGTGATGGAGGTGTTGGGGAGACCCAGTACTTC.

This rearrangement joins TRBV7-9 to TRBJ1-4; D perhaps matches TRBD1 (5 bases). Germline loops: CDR1 SEHNR, CDR2 FQNEAQ (reference sequence). The CDR3 covers 15 residues. Trimming shortened V by 6 bases and J by 5 bases, and 16 bases separated the two germline ends. The CDR3 is CASSPMGGHNEKLFF. CDR3 in DNA: TGTGCCAGCAGTCCCATGGGGGGTCACAATGAAAAACTGTTTTTT.

As for this clone: An end of the junction does not agree with germline; a read error may underlie this. The chain recombines TRBV5-3 with TRBJ2-7, with a weak D call TRBD2 (6 bases). TRBV5-3 is flagged as an ORF with uncertain function. The CDR3 sequence is 9 residues long. The CDR3 nucleotides read TGCACGGCGGGGTACGAGCAGTACTTC. Protein: CTAGYEQYF.

The V gene is TRBV28, the J gene TRBJ2-5, with a tentative D call TRBD1 (6 bases). The CDR3 consists of 15 residues. Trimming removed 5 bases from V and 3 bases from J, with 16 bases in between. Germline CDR1 and CDR2: MDHEN and SYDVKM. In DNA, the CDR3 is TGTGCCAGCAGTCTCCAGGGTCAGGGGAAAGAGACCCAGTACTTC. The encoded protein is CASSLQGQGKETQYF.

The chain carries TRBV9 and TRBJ2-5; TRBD2 matches 8 bases. Germline CDR1 reads SGDLS; CDR2 reads YYNGEE. The CDR3 totals 15 residues. Unmatched junction bases numbered 7, after V lost 3 bases and J lost 3 bases. The CDR3: CASSAGTGGEETQYF. CDR3 in DNA: TGTGCCAGCAGCGCCGGAACGGGGGGGGAAGAGACCCAGTACTTC.

J is TRBJ2-7 and V is TRBV4-1, with TRBD1 matching over 8 bases. Unmatched junction bases numbered 7, after V lost 4 bases and J lost 2 bases. This CDR3 is 15 amino acids long. Germline values: CDR1 MGHRA, CDR2 YSYEKL. CDR3 nucleotides: TGCGCCAGCAGCCTAGGGACAGGACTGACCTACGAGCAGTACTTC. This codes for CASSLGTGLTYEQYF.

The chain links TRBV25-1 to TRBJ2-7, with TRBD2 identical over 7 bases. The CDR3 extends over 15 amino acids. Losses at the gene ends were 2 bases for V and 4 bases for J; bases not matched to a gene: 8. Per germline, CDR1 MGHDK and CDR2 SYGVNS. The CDR3 loop is CASSEGLAAWYEQYF. DNA of the CDR3: TGTGCCAGCAGTGAAGGGCTAGCGGCCTGGTACGAGCAGTACTTC.

Concerning this clone: Compared with germline, one end of the junction differs, possibly owing to a read error. The V gene is TRBV13, the J gene TRBJ2-1; D may be TRBD2 (6 bases). The germline V gene has CDR1 PRHDT and CDR2 FYEKMQ (reference sequence). This CDR3 spans 15 amino acids. The CDR3 bases are TGTGCCAGCAGCTTTCTGCGGGACTCCTTCAATGAGCAGTTCTTC. This sequence encodes CASSFLRDSFNEQFF.

A remark on this clone: The same CDR3 is also encoded by other DNA sequences in this sample. The genes are TRBV6-2 or TRBV6-3 and TRBJ2-3, with a tentative D call TRBD2 (6 bases). Trimming removed 2 bases from V and 3 bases from J, with 9 bases in between. The germline gives CDR1 MNHEY, CDR2 SVGEGT. The CDR3 covers 14 residues. The CDR3 reads CASSYQGGTDTQYF. The CDR3, as DNA: TGTGCCAGCAGTTACCAGGGAGGTACAGATACGCAGTATTTT.

V gene TRBV19 combines with J gene TRBJ1-1, with TRBD1 matching over 9 bases. The germline V gene encodes CDR1 LNHDA and CDR2 SQIVND (reference sequence). This CDR3 is 12 amino acids long. The V gene end was trimmed by 11 bases and the J gene end by 5 bases; junction bases not matched to a gene: 6. The CDR3 coding sequence is TGTGCCGTATCGGACAGGGGAACTGAAGCTTTCTTT. Its protein product is CAVSDRGTEAFF.

V gene TRBV7-9 combines with J gene TRBJ1-3; D is undetermined. The germline V gene has CDR1 SEHNR and CDR2 FQNEAQ (reference sequence). This CDR3 spans 14 amino acids. The ends were cut back, 5 bases at V and 0 bases at J, with 8 bases in the middle. The CDR3 sequence is CASSPVLSGNTIYF. The CDR3 DNA sequence: TGTGCCAGCAGCCCGGTCCTCTCTGGAAACACCATATATTTT.

The chain couples TRBV19 to TRBJ2-1; 12 bases agree with TRBD2. The CDR3 contains 13 residues. The germline CDR1 and CDR2 sequences are LNHDA and SQIVND (reference sequence). V dropped 6 bases and J dropped 8; count of bases not matched to a gene: 2. The CDR3 DNA is TGTGCCAGTAGGCTAGCGGGAGGGGATGAGCAGTTCTTC. This gives the protein CASRLAGGDEQFF.

This sequence joins TRBV18 and TRBJ1-3, with TRBD1 matching over 7 bases. Trimming removed 4 bases from V and 0 bases from J; junction bases left unmatched: 6. Germline values: CDR1 KGHSH, CDR2 LQKENI. CDR3 size: 16 residues. In nucleotides, the CDR3 is TGTGCCAGCTCACGGACAGGTACAAGCTCTGGAAACACCATATATTTT. Translated, it gives CASSRTGTSSGNTIYF.

The gene calls are TRBV19 and TRBJ1-5; possibly TRBD1 for D (5 bases). Germline V CDR1 and CDR2: LNHDA, SQIVND (reference sequence). Trimming left V 0 bases short and J 4 bases short, with 10 bases between. CDR3 length: 15 residues. CDR3 DNA sequence: TGTGCCAGTAGTATAGATTCCAGGGCGAATCAGCCCCAGCATTTT. Translation gives CASSIDSRANQPQHF.

The chain is built from TRBV27 and TRBJ1-4, with D possibly matching TRBD1 (5 bases). Germline V lookup: CDR1 MNHEY, CDR2 SMNVEV (reference sequence). The CDR3 runs 16 residues. The germline V and J ends were trimmed by 5 bases and 0 bases, with 13 bases remaining between them. The DNA of the CDR3 is TGTGCCAGCAGTCCATTTCTCAGGGCAACTAATGAAAAACTGTTTTTT. It encodes CASSPFLRATNEKLFF.

J is TRBJ2-7 and V is TRBV7-9; D gene unclear. This CDR3 spans 12 amino acids. From germline, CDR1 is SEHNR and CDR2 FQNEAQ (reference sequence). The V end lost 5 bases, the J end lost 3 bases, and 8 bases lay between the germline ends. The CDR3, as DNA: TGTGCCAGCAGCCATCTTAGCTACGAGCAGTACTTC. Protein: CASSHLSYEQYF.

The V gene is TRBV5-1, the J gene TRBJ1-1; TRBD1 aligns across 8 bases. Trimming took 5 bases from V and 7 from J; bases not matched to a gene: 10. The CDR3 sequence is 14 residues long. CDR1 is SGHRS, CDR2 YFSETQ, per germline. The CDR3 protein is CASSDGQGRSEAFF. CDR3 bases: TGCGCCAGCAGTGACGGACAGGGACGGAGTGAAGCTTTCTTT.

The chain joins TRBV5-1 to TRBJ2-3, with a weak D call TRBD2 (6 bases). The CDR3 is 16 residues long. V shed 5 bases and J shed 2 bases, with 18 bases lying between them. Per the germline V gene, CDR1 is SGHRS and CDR2 is YFSETQ. CDR3 amino acids: CASRGTGLEPTDTQYF. CDR3 nucleotides: TGCGCCAGCAGGGGGACTGGGCTGGAACCCACAGATACGCAGTATTTT.

This chain links TRBV7-2 with TRBJ2-5; D is perhaps TRBD2 (6 bases). The CDR3 loop spans 15 amino acids. Germline lookup yields CDR1 SGHTA and CDR2 FQGNSA. Trimming took off 2 bases at V and 2 bases at J, with 12 bases between the two ends. CDR3 loop: CASSLSTGEQETQYF. DNA of the CDR3: TGTGCCAGCAGCTTATCGACGGGGGAGCAAGAGACCCAGTACTTC.

The chain employs TRBV28 and TRBJ1-2; possible D gene TRBD1, 5 bases. The CDR3 runs 15 residues. From germline, CDR1 is MDHEN and CDR2 SYDVKM. V was pared by 5 bases and J by 2 bases, with 15 bases between. The CDR3 DNA is TGTGCCAGCAGTCCTGGGGGGGGACGGAACTATGGCTACACCTTC. It yields the protein CASSPGGGRNYGYTF.

The chain links TRBV6-5 to TRBJ2-1; D remains ambiguous. Germline lookup yields CDR1 MNHEY and CDR2 SVGAGI. The germline V and J ends were trimmed by 5 bases and 6 bases, with 11 bases remaining between them. This CDR3 region has 13 residues. Written as DNA, the CDR3 is TGTGCCAGCAGTCATACTCCCGGCAATGAGCAGTTCTTC. This encodes CASSHTPGNEQFF.

Worth noting for this clone: Other DNA sequences from this sample encode an identical CDR3 as well. The chain carries TRBV19 and TRBJ2-7, with 7 bases lining up with TRBD2. CDR3 size: 14 residues. The ends lost 3 bases at V and 2 bases at J; junction bases unmatched: 4. Germline-derived CDR1 and CDR2 are LNHDA and SQIVND (reference sequence). The CDR3 DNA sequence: TGTGCCAGTAGTATCGTAGCGGGCGCCTACGAGCAGTACTTC. Its protein is CASSIVAGAYEQYF.